This T cell receptor beta chain is from a study of blood T cell repertoires in COVID-19. The wider study: T cells, B-cell-depleted T cells, or PBMCs supplied cDNA or gDNA.

As processed by the authors: Nucleated cell counts were estimated from reference gene primer amplification. Clones were read by immunoSEQ multiplex PCR, and TCRdb kept only the in-frame ones, dropping some. That table gives V, J and clone size, and the DNA gave D and trimming. This sample carries around 170,000 clones, around 88% of them seen once, and the ten largest clones take about 3.9%. The CDR3 is made up of 13 amino acids. The sequence was collected from a woman aged 25 to 39 with acute or convalescent COVID-19. The J gene is TRBJ2-1, the V gene TRBV21-1; the D call of TRBD2 is as the table states it, not checked on the DNA. TRBV21-1 is labeled a pseudogene. The sample comprised peripheral blood. The CDR3 reads CASSIRPYNEQFF. The CDR3 nucleotides are TGTGCCAGCAGCATTCGTCCGTACAATGAGCAGTTCTTC.